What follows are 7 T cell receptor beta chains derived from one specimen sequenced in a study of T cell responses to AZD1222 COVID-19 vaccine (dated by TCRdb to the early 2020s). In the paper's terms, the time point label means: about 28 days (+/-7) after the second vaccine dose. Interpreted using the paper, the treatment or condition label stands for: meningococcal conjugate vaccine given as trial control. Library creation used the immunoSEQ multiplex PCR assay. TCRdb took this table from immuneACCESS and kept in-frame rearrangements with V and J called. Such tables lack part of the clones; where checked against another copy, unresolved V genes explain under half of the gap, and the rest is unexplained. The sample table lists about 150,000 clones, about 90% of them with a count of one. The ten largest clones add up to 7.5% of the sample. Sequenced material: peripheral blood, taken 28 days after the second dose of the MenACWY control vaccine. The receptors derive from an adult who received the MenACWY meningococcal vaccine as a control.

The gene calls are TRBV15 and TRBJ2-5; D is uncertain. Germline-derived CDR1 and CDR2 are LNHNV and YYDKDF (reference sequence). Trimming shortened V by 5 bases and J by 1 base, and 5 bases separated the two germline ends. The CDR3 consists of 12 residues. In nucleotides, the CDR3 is TGTGCCACCAGCCCGCCCCAAGAGACCCAGTACTTC. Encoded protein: CATSPPQETQYF.

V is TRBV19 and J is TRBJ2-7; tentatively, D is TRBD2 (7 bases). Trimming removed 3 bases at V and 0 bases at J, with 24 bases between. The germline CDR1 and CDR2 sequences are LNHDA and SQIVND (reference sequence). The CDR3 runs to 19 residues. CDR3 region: CASSMFGGPGAASSYEQYF. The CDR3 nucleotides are TGTGCCAGTAGTATGTTCGGGGGGCCGGGGGCGGCAAGCTCCTACGAGCAGTACTTC.

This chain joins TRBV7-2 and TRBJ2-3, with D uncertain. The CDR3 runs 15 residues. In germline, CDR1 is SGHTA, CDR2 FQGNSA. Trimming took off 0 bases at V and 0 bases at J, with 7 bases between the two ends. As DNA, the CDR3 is TGTGCCAGCAGCTTAGCGACAAAAAGCACAGATACGCAGTATTTT. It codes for CASSLATKSTDTQYF. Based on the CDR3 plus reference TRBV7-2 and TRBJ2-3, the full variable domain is GAGVSQSPSNKVTEKGKDVELRCDPISGHTALYWYRQSLGQGLEFLIYFQGNSAPDKSGLPSDRFSAERTGGSVSTLTIQRTQQEDSAVYLCASSLATKSTDTQYFGPGTRLTVL.

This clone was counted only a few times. The CDR3 nucleotides read TGTGCCAGCAGCACCCGACAGGTCGTCGGGGAGCTGTTTTTT. It is translated as CASSTRQVVGELFF. The chain recombines TRBV7-9 with TRBJ2-2, with D possibly being TRBD1 (6 bases). V lost 5 bases and J lost 7, with 14 bases in between. This CDR3 region has 14 residues. Germline values: CDR1 SEHNR, CDR2 FQNEAQ (reference sequence). Full variable domain (remainder filled in from reference TRBV7-9 and TRBJ2-2): DTGVSQNPRHKITKRGQNVTFRCDPISEHNRLYWYRQTLGQGPEFLTYFQNEAQLEKSRLLSDRFSAERPKGSFSTLEIQRTEQGDSAMYLCASSTRQVVGELFFGEGSRLTVL.

CDR3: CASSYTGSGYTF. The CDR3 DNA follows: TGTGCCAGCAGCTATACAGGGTCTGGCTACACCTTC. This rearrangement joins TRBV6-2 or TRBV6-3 to TRBJ1-2, with a weak D call TRBD1 (6 bases). Germline lookup yields CDR1 MNHEY and CDR2 SVGEGT. V shed 6 bases and J shed 7 bases, with 12 bases lying between them. The CDR3 runs 12 residues.

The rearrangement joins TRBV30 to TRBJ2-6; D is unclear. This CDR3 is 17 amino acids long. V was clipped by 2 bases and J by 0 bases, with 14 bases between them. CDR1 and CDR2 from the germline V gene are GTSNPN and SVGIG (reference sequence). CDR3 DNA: TGTGCCTGGAGTAGGGATAGGTCGAGCTCTGGGGCCAACGTCCTGACTTTC. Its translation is CAWSRDRSSSGANVLTF.

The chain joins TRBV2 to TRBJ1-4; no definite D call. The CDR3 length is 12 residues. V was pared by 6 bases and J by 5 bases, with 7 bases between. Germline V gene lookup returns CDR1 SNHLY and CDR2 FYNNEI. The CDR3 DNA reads TGTGCCAGCAGGTTGGGGAATGAAAAACTGTTTTTT. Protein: CASRLGNEKLFF. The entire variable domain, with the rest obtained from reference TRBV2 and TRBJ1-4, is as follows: EPEVTQTPSHQVTQMGQEVILRCVPISNHLYFYWYRQILGQKVEFLVSFYNNEISEKSEIFDDQFSVERPDGSNFTLKIRSTKLEDSAMYFCASRLGNEKLFFGSGTQLSVL.